These T cell receptor beta chains were read from a single sample in a study of cytotoxic CD8 clonotypes in ibrutinib-treated CLL. The table came from immunoSEQ multiplex PCR; TCRdb's copy has only in-frame clones and leaves some out. The sample lists nearly 300,000 clones, less than 85% occurring once. The sample in question was PBMCs, obtained at disease progression, from a patient treated with ibrutinib. These receptors were obtained from a human donor with chronic lymphocytic leukemia. Both conserved end residues are part of each CDR3. Fields, in order: J gene, D gene, clone size, CDR3 length, V gene, CDR3 DNA, CDR3 protein. D genes are given only for firm matches. Clone size is shown for a subset of rows, as once, few, many or a class of expanded clone.

J gene: TRBJ2-3
D gene: .
clone size: once
CDR3 length: 16
V gene: TRBV7-2
CDR3 DNA: TGTGCCAGCAGCTTAGCGGGACGTTCTAGCACAGATACGCAGTATTTT
CDR3 protein: CASSLAGRSSTDTQYF

J gene: TRBJ2-7
D gene: .
clone size: .
CDR3 length: 14
V gene: TRBV5-1
CDR3 DNA: TGCGCCAGCAGCTTGAGAGGCGCGACCTACGAGCAGTACTTC
CDR3 protein: CASSLRGATYEQYF

J gene: TRBJ1-2
D gene: .
clone size: .
CDR3 length: 14
V gene: TRBV15
CDR3 DNA: TGTGCCACCAGCAGAGATTACGAGGGAGGCGGCTACACCTTC
CDR3 protein: CATSRDYEGGGYTF

J gene: TRBJ2-1
D gene: .
clone size: .
CDR3 length: 12
V gene: TRBV10-2
CDR3 DNA: TGCGCCAGCAGTGAATACTACAATGAGCAGTTCTTC
CDR3 protein: CASSEYYNEQFF

J gene: TRBJ2-7
D gene: .
clone size: .
CDR3 length: 16
V gene: TRBV25-1
CDR3 DNA: TGTGCCAGCAGTGAATCGAAGGCCAGAAGCTCCTACGAGCAGTACTTC
CDR3 protein: CASSESKARSSYEQYF

J gene: TRBJ1-1
D gene: .
clone size: .
CDR3 length: 13
V gene: TRBV12-5
CDR3 DNA: TGTGCTAGTGGTTTGGGGGTCAACACTGAAGCTTTCTTT
CDR3 protein: CASGLGVNTEAFF

J gene: TRBJ1-5
D gene: .
clone size: .
CDR3 length: 15
V gene: TRBV6-6
CDR3 DNA: TGTGCCAGCAGTTCCCGGGGGGCCAGAGGTCAGCCCCAGCATTTT
CDR3 protein: CASSSRGARGQPQHF

J gene: TRBJ1-6
D gene: .
clone size: few
CDR3 length: 13
V gene: TRBV2
CDR3 DNA: TGTGCCAGCAGTGCCTCAGAAGCGTCACCCCTCCACTTT
CDR3 protein: CASSASEASPLHF

J gene: TRBJ2-1
D gene: .
clone size: .
CDR3 length: 13
V gene: TRBV27
CDR3 DNA: TGTGCCAGCAGTCGATCGACCTACAATGAGCAGTTCTTC
CDR3 protein: CASSRSTYNEQFF

J gene: TRBJ1-5
D gene: TRBD1
clone size: once
CDR3 length: 14
V gene: TRBV7-6
CDR3 DNA: TGTGCCAGCAGCTTAAGGACAGGGGGGAGGCCCCAGCATTTT
CDR3 protein: CASSLRTGGRPQHF

J gene: TRBJ1-5
D gene: TRBD1
clone size: .
CDR3 length: 16
V gene: TRBV7-2
CDR3 DNA: TGTGCCAGCAGCTTAGAATTAGGGGGCGCGGGCCAGCCCCAGCATTTT
CDR3 protein: CASSLELGGAGQPQHF

J gene: TRBJ1-2
D gene: .
clone size: .
CDR3 length: 12
V gene: TRBV7-9
CDR3 DNA: TGTGCCAGCAGCTTACAGGGTGGTGGCTACACCTTC
CDR3 protein: CASSLQGGGYTF

J gene: TRBJ2-7
D gene: TRBD1
clone size: .
CDR3 length: 15
V gene: TRBV27
CDR3 DNA: TGTGCCAGCAGTTTATCGCAACAGGGGACCTACGAGCAGTACTTC
CDR3 protein: CASSLSQQGTYEQYF

J gene: TRBJ2-7
D gene: TRBD1
clone size: few
CDR3 length: 14
V gene: TRBV7-3
CDR3 DNA: TGTGCCAGCAGCCCACAGGGGTCGACCTACGAGCAGTACTTC
CDR3 protein: CASSPQGSTYEQYF

J gene: TRBJ2-2
D gene: TRBD2
clone size: .
CDR3 length: 20
V gene: TRBV9
CDR3 DNA: TGTGCCAGCAGCGTAGCAGACGGGAGGTTTTGGAGGCCGAACACCGGGGAGCTGTTTTTT
CDR3 protein: CASSVADGRFWRPNTGELFF

J gene: TRBJ2-1
D gene: .
clone size: few
CDR3 length: 13
V gene: TRBV27
CDR3 DNA: TGTGCCAGCAGTCCAGTGGCGGGAAGTGAGCAGTTCTTC
CDR3 protein: CASSPVAGSEQFF

J gene: TRBJ2-3
D gene: .
clone size: .
CDR3 length: 13
V gene: TRBV10-3
CDR3 DNA: TGTGCCATCAGTGAGTCCTTGGCAGATACGCAGTATTTT
CDR3 protein: CAISESLADTQYF

J gene: TRBJ2-1
D gene: TRBD1
clone size: .
CDR3 length: 13
V gene: TRBV18
CDR3 DNA: TGTGCCAGCTCGCCGGGACAGGGCAATGAGCAGTTCTTC
CDR3 protein: CASSPGQGNEQFF

J gene: TRBJ2-1
D gene: TRBD1
clone size: .
CDR3 length: 15
V gene: TRBV29-1
CDR3 DNA: TGCAGCGTTGAGGATACAGGGGGCGCCTACAATGAGCAGTTCTTC
CDR3 protein: CSVEDTGGAYNEQFF

J gene: TRBJ1-5
D gene: .
clone size: .
CDR3 length: 17
V gene: TRBV19
CDR3 DNA: TGTGCCAGTAGTATACCCCGGGGCAGGGGAGGCGAGCAGCCCCAGCATTTT
CDR3 protein: CASSIPRGRGGEQPQHF

J gene: TRBJ2-3
D gene: .
clone size: once
CDR3 length: 17
V gene: TRBV7-2
CDR3 DNA: TGTGCCAGCAGCTTATACCCGTCAGGAACTAGCACAGATACGCAGTATTTT
CDR3 protein: CASSLYPSGTSTDTQYF

J gene: TRBJ1-6
D gene: .
clone size: .
CDR3 length: 13
V gene: TRBV2
CDR3 DNA: TGTGCCAGCAGCGCGTATGGGGGCGGACCCCTCCACTTT
CDR3 protein: CASSAYGGGPLHF

J gene: TRBJ1-2
D gene: .
clone size: .
CDR3 length: 13
V gene: TRBV2
CDR3 DNA: TGTGCCAGCAGTGAATCGCCGGGGTATGGCTACACCTTC
CDR3 protein: CASSESPGYGYTF